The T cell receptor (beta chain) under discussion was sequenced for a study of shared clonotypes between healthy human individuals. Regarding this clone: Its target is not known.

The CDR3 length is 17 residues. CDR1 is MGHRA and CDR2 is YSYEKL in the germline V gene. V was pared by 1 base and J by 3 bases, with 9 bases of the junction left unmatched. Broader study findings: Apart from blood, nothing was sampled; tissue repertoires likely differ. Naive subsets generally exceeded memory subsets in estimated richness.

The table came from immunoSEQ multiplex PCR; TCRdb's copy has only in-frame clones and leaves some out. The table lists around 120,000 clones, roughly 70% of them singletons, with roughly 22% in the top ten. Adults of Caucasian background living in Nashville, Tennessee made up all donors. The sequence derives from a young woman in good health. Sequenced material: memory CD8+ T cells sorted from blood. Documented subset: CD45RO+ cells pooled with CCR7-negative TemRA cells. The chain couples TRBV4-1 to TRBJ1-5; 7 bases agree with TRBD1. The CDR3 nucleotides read TGCGCCAGCAGCCAAGCCCCTTCGACAGGGATCAATCAGCCCCAGCATTTT. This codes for CASSQAPSTGINQPQHF.